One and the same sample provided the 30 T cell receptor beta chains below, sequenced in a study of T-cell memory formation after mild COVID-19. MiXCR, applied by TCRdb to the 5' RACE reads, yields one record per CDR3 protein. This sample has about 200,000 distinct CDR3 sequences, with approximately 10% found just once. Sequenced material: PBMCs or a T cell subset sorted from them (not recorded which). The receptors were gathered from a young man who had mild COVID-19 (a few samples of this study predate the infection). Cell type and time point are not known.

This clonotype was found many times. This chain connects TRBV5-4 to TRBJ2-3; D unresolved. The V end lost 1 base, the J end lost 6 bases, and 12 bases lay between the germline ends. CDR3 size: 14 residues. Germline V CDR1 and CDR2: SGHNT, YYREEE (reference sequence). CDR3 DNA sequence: TGTGCCAGCAGCTTGACGTCTTCCTTGGATACGCAGTATTTT. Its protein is CASSLTSSLDTQYF.

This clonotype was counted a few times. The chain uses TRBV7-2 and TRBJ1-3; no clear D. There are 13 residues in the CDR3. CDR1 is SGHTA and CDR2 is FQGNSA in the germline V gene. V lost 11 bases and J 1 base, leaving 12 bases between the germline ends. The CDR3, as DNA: TGTGCCTCAGAGGGAGGGTCTGGAAACACCATATATTTT. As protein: CASEGGSGNTIYF.

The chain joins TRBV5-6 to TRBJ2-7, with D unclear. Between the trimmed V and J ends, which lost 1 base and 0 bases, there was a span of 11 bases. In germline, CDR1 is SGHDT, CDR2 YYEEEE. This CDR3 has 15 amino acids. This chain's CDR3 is CASSLWELSSYEQYV. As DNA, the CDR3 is TGTGCCAGCAGCTTGTGGGAACTGAGCTCCTACGAGCAGTACGTC.

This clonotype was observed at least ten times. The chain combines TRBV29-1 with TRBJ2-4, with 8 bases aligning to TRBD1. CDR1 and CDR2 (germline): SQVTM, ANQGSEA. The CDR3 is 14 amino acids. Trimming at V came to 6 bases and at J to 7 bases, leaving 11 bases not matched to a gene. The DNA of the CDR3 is TGCAGCGTGGGAGTACAGGGGGTGATGAACATTCAGTACTTC. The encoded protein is CSVGVQGVMNIQYF.

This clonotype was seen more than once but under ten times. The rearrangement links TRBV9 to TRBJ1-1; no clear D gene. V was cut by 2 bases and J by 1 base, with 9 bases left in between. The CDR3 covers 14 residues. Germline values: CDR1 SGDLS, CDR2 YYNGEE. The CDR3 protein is CASSVSTANTEAFF. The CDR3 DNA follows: TGTGCCAGCAGCGTTTCGACCGCGAACACTGAAGCTTTCTTT.

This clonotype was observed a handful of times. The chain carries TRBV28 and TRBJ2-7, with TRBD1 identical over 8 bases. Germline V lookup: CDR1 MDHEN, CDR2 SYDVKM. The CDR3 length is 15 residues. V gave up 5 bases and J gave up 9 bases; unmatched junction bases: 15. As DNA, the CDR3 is TGTGCCAGCAGTCCGGGCCAGGCAGGGGGCAGGGTGCAGTACGTC. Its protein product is CASSPGQAGGRVQYV.

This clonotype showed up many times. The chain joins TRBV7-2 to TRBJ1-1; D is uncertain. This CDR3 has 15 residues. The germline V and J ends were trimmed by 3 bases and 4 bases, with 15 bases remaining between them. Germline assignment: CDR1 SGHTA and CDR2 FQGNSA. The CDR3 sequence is CASSFNGVSSTEAFF. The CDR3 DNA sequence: TGTGCCAGCAGCTTTAACGGGGTTTCCTCCACTGAAGCTTTCTTT.

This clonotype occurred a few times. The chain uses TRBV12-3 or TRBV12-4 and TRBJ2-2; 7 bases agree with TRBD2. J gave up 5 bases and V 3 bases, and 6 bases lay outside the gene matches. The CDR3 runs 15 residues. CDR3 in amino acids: CASSFAGRDTGELFF. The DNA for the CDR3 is TGTGCCAGCAGTTTTGCAGGGAGGGATACCGGGGAGCTGTTTTTT.

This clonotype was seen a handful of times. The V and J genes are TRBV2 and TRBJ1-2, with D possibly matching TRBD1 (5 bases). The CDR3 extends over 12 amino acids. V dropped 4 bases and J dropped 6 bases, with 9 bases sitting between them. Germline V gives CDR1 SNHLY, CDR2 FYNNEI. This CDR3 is CASSVDRNGYTF. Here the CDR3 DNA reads TGTGCCAGCAGTGTTGACAGAAATGGCTACACCTTC.

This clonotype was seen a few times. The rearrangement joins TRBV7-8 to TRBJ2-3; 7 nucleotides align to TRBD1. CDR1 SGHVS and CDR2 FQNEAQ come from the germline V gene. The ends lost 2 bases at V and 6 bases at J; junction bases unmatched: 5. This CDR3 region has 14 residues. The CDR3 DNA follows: TGTGCCAGCAGCTTAATAGGGGGCTACGATACGCAGTATTTT. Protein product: CASSLIGGYDTQYF.

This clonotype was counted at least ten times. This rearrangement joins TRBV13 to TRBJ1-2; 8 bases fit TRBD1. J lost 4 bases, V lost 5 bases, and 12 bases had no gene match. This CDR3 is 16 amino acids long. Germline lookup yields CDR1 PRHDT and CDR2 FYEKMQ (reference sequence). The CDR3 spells CASSLGPDRARYGYTF. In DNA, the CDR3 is TGTGCCAGCAGCCTCGGCCCGGACAGGGCCCGCTATGGCTACACCTTC.

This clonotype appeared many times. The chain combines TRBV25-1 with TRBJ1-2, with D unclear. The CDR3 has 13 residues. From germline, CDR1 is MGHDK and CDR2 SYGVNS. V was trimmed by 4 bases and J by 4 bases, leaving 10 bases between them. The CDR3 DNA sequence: TGTGCCAGCAGTGGTTTACAGTTCTATGGCTACACCTTC. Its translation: CASSGLQFYGYTF.

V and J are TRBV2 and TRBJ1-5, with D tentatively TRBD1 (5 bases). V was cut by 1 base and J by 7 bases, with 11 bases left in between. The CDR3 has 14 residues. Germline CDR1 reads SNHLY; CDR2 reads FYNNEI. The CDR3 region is CASSEDRTGQPQHF. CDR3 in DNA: TGTGCCAGCAGTGAAGACAGGACGGGGCAGCCCCAGCATTTT. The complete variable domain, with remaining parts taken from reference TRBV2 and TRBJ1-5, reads EPEVTQTPSHQVTQMGQEVILRCVPISNHLYFYWYRQILGQKVEFLVSFYNNEISEKSEIFDDQFSVERPDGSNFTLKIRSTKLEDSAMYFCASSEDRTGQPQHFGDGTRLSIL.

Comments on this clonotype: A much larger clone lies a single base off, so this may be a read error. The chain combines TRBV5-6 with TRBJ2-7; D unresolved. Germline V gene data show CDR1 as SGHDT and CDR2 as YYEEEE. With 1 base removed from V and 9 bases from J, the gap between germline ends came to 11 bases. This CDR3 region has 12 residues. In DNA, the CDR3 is TGTGCCAGCAGCTTGCGGAACACCGGGCAGTACGTC. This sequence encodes CASSLRNTGQYV.

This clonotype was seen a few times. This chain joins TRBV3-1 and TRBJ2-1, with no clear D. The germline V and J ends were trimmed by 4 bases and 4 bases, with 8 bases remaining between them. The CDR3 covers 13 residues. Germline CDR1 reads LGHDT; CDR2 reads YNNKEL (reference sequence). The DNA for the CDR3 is TGTGCCAGCAGCCCTGTAGAGTACAATGAGCAGTTCTTC. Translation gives CASSPVEYNEQFF.

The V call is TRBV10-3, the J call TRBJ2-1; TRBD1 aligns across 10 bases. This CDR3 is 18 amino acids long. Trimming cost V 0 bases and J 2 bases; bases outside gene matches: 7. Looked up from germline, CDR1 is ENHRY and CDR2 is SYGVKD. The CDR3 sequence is CAISESTGGRNAYNEQFF. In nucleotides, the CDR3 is TGTGCCATCAGTGAGTCGACAGGGGGCCGGAATGCCTACAATGAGCAGTTCTTC.

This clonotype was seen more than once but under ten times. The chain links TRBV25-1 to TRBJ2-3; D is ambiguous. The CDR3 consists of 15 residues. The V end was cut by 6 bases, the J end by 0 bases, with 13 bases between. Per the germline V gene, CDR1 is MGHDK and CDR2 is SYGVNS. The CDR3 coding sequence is TGTGCCAGCAGCCCCGCTGGCAGTAGCACAGATACGCAGTATTTT. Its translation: CASSPAGSSTDTQYF. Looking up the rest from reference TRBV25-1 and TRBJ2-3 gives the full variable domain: EADIYQTPRYLVIGTGKKITLECSQTMGHDKMYWYQQDPGMELHLIHYSYGVNSTEKGDLSSESTVSRIRTEHFPLTLESARPSHTSQYLCASSPAGSSTDTQYFGPGTRLTVL.

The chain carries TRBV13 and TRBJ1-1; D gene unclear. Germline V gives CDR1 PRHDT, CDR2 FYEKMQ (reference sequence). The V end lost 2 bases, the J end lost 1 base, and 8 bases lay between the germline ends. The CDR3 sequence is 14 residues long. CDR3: CASSLRRGNTEAFF. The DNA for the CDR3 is TGTGCCAGCAGCTTACGACGGGGGAACACTGAAGCTTTCTTT.

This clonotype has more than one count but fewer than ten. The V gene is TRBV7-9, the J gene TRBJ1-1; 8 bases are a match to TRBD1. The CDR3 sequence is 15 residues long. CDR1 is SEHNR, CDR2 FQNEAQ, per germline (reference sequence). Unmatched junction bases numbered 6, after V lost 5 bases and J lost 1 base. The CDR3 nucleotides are TGTGCCAGCAGCACCCAGGACAGGGCGAACACTGAAGCTTTCTTT. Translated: CASSTQDRANTEAFF.

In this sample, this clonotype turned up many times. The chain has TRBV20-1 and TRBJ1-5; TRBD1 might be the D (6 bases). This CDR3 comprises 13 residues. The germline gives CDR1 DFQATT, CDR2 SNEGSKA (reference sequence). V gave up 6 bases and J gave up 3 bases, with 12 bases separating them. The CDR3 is CSARGQNNQPQHF. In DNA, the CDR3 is TGCAGTGCCCGGGGGCAGAACAATCAGCCCCAGCATTTT.

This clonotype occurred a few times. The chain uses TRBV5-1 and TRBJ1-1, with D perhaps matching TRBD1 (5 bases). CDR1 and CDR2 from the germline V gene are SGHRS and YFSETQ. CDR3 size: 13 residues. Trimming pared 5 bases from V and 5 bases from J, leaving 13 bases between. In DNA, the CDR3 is TGCGCCAGCAGAGCCGTCGGGGGGACTGAAGCTTTCTTT. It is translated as CASRAVGGTEAFF.

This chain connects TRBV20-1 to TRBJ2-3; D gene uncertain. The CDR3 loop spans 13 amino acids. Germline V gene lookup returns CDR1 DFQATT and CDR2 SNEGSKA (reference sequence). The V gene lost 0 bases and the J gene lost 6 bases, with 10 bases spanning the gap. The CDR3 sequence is CSARDLIRDTQYF. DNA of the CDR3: TGCAGTGCTAGAGATCTCATTCGTGATACGCAGTATTTT.

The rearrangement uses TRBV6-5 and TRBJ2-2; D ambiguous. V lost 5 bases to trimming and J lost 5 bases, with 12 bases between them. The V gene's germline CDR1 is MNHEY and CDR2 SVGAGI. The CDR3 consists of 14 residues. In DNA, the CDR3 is TGTGCCAGCAGTCCACCCCTCGGGACCGGGGAGCTGTTTTTT. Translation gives CASSPPLGTGELFF.

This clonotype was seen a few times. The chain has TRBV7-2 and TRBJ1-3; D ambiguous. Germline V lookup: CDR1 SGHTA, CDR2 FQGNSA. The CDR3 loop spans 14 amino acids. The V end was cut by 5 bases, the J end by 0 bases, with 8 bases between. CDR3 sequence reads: CASSPQDSGNTIYF. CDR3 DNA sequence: TGTGCCAGCAGCCCCCAAGACTCTGGAAACACCATATATTTT.

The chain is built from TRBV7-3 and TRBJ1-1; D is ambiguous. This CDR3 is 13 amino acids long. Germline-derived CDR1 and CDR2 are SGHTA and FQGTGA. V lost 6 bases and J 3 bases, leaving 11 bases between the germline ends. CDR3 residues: CASRRQADTEAFF. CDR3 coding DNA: TGTGCCAGCAGACGTCAGGCAGACACTGAAGCTTTCTTT.

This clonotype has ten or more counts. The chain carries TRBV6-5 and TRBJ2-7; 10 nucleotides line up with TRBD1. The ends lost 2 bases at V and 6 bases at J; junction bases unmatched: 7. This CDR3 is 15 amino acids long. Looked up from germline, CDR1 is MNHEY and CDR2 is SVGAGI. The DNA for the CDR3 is TGTGCCAGCAGTTACCCCGGGGACAGGGGCGGCGAGCAGTACTTC. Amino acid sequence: CASSYPGDRGGEQYF.

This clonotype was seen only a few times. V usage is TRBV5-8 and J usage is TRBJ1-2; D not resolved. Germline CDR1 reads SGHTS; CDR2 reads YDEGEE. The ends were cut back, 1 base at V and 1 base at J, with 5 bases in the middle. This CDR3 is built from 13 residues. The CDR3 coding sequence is TGTGCCAGCAGCTTGTTAGTTAACTATGGCTACACCTTC. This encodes CASSLLVNYGYTF.

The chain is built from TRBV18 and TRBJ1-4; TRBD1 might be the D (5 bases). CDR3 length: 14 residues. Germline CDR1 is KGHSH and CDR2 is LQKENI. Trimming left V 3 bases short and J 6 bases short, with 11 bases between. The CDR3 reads CASSPGTLYEKLFF. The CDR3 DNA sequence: TGTGCCAGCTCACCGGGGACGTTGTATGAAAAACTGTTTTTT.

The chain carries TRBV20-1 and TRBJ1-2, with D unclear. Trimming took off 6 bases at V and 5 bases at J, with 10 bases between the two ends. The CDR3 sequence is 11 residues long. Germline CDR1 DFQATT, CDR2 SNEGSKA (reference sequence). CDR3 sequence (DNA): TGCAGTGCCTTGAGCGAGTATGGCTACACCTTC. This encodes CSALSEYGYTF.

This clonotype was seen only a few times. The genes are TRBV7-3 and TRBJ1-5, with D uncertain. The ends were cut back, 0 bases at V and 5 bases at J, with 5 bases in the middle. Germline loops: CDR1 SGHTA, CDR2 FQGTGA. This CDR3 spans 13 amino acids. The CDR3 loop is CASSLTVDQPQHF. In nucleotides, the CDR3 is TGTGCCAGCAGCTTAACAGTCGATCAGCCCCAGCATTTT.